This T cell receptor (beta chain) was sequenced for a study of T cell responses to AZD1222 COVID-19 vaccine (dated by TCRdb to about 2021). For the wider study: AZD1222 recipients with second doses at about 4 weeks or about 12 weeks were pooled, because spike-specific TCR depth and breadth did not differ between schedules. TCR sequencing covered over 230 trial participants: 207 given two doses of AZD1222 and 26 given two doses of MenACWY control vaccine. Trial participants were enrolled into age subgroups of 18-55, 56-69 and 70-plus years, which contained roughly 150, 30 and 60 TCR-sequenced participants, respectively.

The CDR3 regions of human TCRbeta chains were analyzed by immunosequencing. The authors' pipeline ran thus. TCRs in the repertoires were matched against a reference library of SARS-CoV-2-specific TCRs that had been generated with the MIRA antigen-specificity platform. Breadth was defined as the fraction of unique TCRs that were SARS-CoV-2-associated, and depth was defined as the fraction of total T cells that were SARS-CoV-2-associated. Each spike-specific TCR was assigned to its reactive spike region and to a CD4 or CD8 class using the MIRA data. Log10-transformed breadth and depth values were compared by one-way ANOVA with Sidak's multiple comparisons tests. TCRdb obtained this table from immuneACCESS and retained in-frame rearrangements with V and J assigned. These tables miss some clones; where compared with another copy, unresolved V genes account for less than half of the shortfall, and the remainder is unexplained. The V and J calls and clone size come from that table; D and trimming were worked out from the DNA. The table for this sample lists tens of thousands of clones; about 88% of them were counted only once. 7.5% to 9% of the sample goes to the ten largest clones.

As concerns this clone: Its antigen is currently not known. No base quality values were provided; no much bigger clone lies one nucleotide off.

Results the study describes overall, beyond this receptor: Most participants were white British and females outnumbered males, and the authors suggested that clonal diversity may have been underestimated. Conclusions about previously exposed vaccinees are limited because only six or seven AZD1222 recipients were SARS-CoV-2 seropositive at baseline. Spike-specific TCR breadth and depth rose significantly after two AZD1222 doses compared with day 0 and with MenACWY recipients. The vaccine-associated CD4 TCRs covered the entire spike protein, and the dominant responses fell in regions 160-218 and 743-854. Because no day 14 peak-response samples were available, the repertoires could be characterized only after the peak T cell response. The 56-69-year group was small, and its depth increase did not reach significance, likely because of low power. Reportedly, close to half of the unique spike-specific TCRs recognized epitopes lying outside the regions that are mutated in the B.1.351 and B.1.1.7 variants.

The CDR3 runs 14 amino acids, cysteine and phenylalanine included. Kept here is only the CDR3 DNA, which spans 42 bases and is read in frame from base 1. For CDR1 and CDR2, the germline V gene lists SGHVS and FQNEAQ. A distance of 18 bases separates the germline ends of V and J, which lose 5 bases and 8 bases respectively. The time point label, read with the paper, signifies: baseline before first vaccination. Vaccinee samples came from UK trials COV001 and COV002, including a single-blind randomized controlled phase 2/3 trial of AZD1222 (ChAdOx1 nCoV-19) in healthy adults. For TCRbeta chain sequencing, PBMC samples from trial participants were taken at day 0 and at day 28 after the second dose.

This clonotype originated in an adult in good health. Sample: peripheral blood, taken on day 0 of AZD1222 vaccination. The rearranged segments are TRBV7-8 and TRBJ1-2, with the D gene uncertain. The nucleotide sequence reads TGTGCCAGCAGCCTACAGACGGCCTCCTTGGGCTACACCTTC. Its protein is CASSLQTASLGYTF.